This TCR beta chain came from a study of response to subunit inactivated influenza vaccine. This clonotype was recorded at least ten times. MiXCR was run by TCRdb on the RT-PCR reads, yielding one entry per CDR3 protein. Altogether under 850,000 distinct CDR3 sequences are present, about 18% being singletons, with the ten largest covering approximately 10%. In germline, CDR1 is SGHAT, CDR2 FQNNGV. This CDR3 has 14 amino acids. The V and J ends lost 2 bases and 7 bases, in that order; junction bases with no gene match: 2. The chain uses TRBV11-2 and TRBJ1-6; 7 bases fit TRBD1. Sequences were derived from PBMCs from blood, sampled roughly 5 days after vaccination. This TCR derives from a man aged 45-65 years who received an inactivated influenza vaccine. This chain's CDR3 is CASSLSRGNSPLHF. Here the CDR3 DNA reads TGTGCCAGCAGCTTATCCAGGGGGAATTCACCCCTCCACTTT.